Below, 21 T cell receptor beta chains from the same sample are listed, as sequenced in a study of molecular identifiers for immune sequencing clone quantification. Each CDR3 protein gets one entry after TCRdb re-called the PCR reads with MiXCR. The repertoire has about 640,000 distinct CDR3 sequences, 20% of them found once; the top ten carry about 0.9%. What was sequenced was naive CD8+ T cells from blood, with Jurkat cell RNA spiked in. Subset meaning: FACS-sorted CD8+CD4-CCR7+CD45RA+ naive T cells. These receptor sequences come from a human donor in good health. Some libraries in this study had Jurkat cell RNA spiked in.

With regard to this clonotype: Given a much more abundant clone one base away, this may be a read error. J is TRBJ1-1 and V is TRBV12-3 or TRBV12-4; a possible D gene is TRBD1 (5 bases). V lost 11 bases and J lost 10, with 29 bases in between. This CDR3 is 15 amino acids long. The CDR3 DNA sequence: TGTGCCGGCACCTTAAATTGGGTCTATAGACAGCCAGCTTTCTTT. It yields the protein CAGTLNWVYRQPAFF.

This clonotype was seen repeatedly, ten times or more. The V gene is TRBV5-5, the J gene TRBJ2-3; 7 bases fit TRBD1. V was clipped by 1 base and J by 2 bases; unmatched bases: 4. The CDR3 contains 15 residues. In germline, CDR1 is SGHKS, CDR2 YYEKEE (reference sequence). The CDR3 loop is CASSLYTGDTDTQYF. In nucleotides, the CDR3 is TGTGCCAGCAGCTTGTATACAGGGGACACAGATACGCAGTATTTT.

This clonotype was counted at least ten times. V gene TRBV5-8 combines with J gene TRBJ1-1; D gene ambiguous. Looked up from germline, CDR1 is SGHTS and CDR2 is YDEGEE. The V gene lost 1 base and the J gene lost 4 bases, with 11 bases spanning the gap. The CDR3 is 14 amino acids. CDR3 sequence (DNA): TGTGCCAGCAGCTTGTCGGGGAAATTCACTGAAGCTTTCTTT. Protein sequence: CASSLSGKFTEAFF.

In the case of this clonotype: This may come from a read error, since a much larger clone is one base off. The V and J genes are TRBV29-1 and TRBJ2-1; TRBD2 agrees at 8 bases. Germline lookup yields CDR1 SQVTM and CDR2 ANQGSEA. The CDR3 is made up of 13 amino acids. CDR3 nucleotides: TGCAGCGGTGGTAGCGGGATCCGGGATGAGCGGTTCTTC. Protein product: CSGGSGIRDERFF.

This clonotype was seen only a few times. It may be a read error: a sequence one base away is much more abundant. The V call is TRBV6-5, the J call TRBJ2-7; D may correspond to TRBD1 or TRBD2 (5 bases each). The CDR3 has 13 residues. Trimming left V 2 bases short and J 9 bases short, with 14 bases between. CDR1 is MNHEY, CDR2 SVGAGI, per germline. The CDR3 spells CASSYGGVDGQYF. For the CDR3, the DNA is TGTGCCAGCAGTTACGGGGGAGTCGACGGGCAGTACTTC.

For this clonotype: A much larger clone lies one base from this, so it may be a read error. V is TRBV9 and J is TRBJ1-2; D might be TRBD1 (5 bases). Trimming removed 6 bases at V and 7 bases at J, with 16 bases between. The V gene's germline CDR1 is SGDLS and CDR2 YYNGEE. The CDR3 spans 13 residues. The CDR3 DNA is TGTGCCAGCATGGGGCCAGATTCCTGTGGCTACACCTTC. Translating it yields CASMGPDSCGYTF.

This clonotype has at least ten counts. The chain carries TRBV4-3 and TRBJ2-7; 8 nucleotides match TRBD1. Losses at the gene ends were 3 bases for V and 3 bases for J; bases not matched to a gene: 4. The CDR3 runs to 14 residues. Per the germline V gene, CDR1 is LGHNA and CDR2 is YSLEER. The chain's CDR3 is CASSQDRANYEQYF. The CDR3 DNA reads TGCGCCAGCAGCCAGGACAGGGCCAACTACGAGCAGTACTTC.

This clonotype was recorded a few times. Just one base apart from a much larger clone, this may be a read error. J is TRBJ2-5 and V is TRBV7-2, with D possibly TRBD1 on 5 matching bases. CDR3 size: 18 residues. Looked up from germline, CDR1 is SGHTA and CDR2 is FQGNSA. V was trimmed by 8 bases and J by 4 bases, leaving 29 bases between them. The CDR3 DNA sequence: TGTGCCAGCGGCACCCGGACACCCCAATTTCCCCAAGGAGAGACCCAGTACTTC. The encoded protein is CASGTRTPQFPQGETQYF.

The chain carries TRBV3-1 and TRBJ2-5; TRBD2 matches at 11 bases. The V and J ends lost 0 bases and 4 bases, in that order; junction bases with no gene match: 13. Germline V CDR1 and CDR2: LGHDT, YNNKEL (reference sequence). The length of the CDR3 is 19 residues. DNA for the CDR3: TGTGCCAGCAGCCAAGATCTCGTACTAGCGGGAGACCGAAGAGAGACCCAGTACTTC. Translation gives CASSQDLVLAGDRRETQYF.

This clonotype was counted ten times or more. This rearrangement joins TRBV11-2 to TRBJ2-1; TRBD2 matches 9 bases. The V segment lost 1 base and the J segment 12 bases; nucleotides outside the gene matches: 7. The CDR3 is 14 amino acids. Germline V gene lookup returns CDR1 SGHAT and CDR2 FQNNGV. CDR3 amino acids: CASSLGGLALGQFF. In DNA form, the CDR3 reads TGTGCCAGCAGCTTAGGGGGACTAGCTTTAGGGCAGTTCTTC.

This clonotype was observed many times. The CDR3 protein is CASSHPPTGLYEQYF. In nucleotides, the CDR3 is TGTGCCAGCAGCCATCCCCCGACAGGGTTATACGAGCAGTACTTC. The rearrangement uses TRBV6-6 and TRBJ2-7; 7 bases fit TRBD1. V gave up 6 bases and J gave up 4 bases; unmatched junction bases: 12. The CDR3 covers 15 residues. Germline CDR1 is MNHNY and CDR2 is SVGAGI (reference sequence).

This clonotype came up many times. This chain uses TRBV4-3 with TRBJ2-3; TRBD1 matches at 11 bases. Germline V lookup: CDR1 LGHNA, CDR2 YSLEER. The CDR3 sequence is 18 residues long. After removal of 2 bases from V and 1 base from J, the junction contained 8 bases not matched to a gene. The CDR3 region is CASSQTWTGGLGTDTQYF. In nucleotides, the CDR3 is TGCGCCAGCAGCCAAACGTGGACAGGGGGCCTCGGCACAGATACGCAGTATTTT.

Notes on this clonotype: A much larger clone differs from this one at a single base, so this may be a read error. V and J are TRBV9 and TRBJ2-2, with D unclear. Germline CDR1 reads SGDLS; CDR2 reads YYNGEE. The CDR3 covers 11 residues. CDR3 in amino acids: CAGSAAGELFF. CDR3 DNA sequence: TGTGCCGGCAGCGCAGCCGGGGAGCTGTTTTTT.

This clonotype has a count of ten or more. The chain links TRBV19 to TRBJ1-5; tentative D call: TRBD1 (5 bases). This CDR3 has 14 residues. The V end was cut by 3 bases, the J end by 6 bases, with 12 bases between. Germline assignment: CDR1 LNHDA and CDR2 SQIVND (reference sequence). CDR3 in DNA: TGTGCCAGTAGTATTTGGGGGGTGGGTCAGCCCCAGCATTTT. Translation: CASSIWGVGQPQHF.

This clonotype was observed many times. The chain couples TRBV29-1 to TRBJ2-7; 8 nucleotides agree with TRBD2. Germline lookup yields CDR1 SQVTM and CDR2 ANQGSEA. V shed 2 bases and J 5 bases; nucleotides not matched to a gene: 11. The CDR3 totals 15 residues. CDR3: CSVEYRAGGRNEQYF. The CDR3 coding sequence is TGCAGCGTTGAATATAGGGCGGGAGGACGCAACGAGCAGTACTTC.

This clonotype appeared a few times. The chain employs TRBV6-5 and TRBJ2-2, with 10 nucleotides matching TRBD2. The CDR3 is 17 amino acids. J was trimmed by 3 bases and V by 0 bases; bases with no gene match: 4. Germline V gene data show CDR1 as MNHEY and CDR2 as SVGAGI. CDR3 amino acids: CASSYSGLADYTGELFF. In DNA, the CDR3 is TGTGCCAGCAGTTACTCTGGACTAGCGGACTACACCGGGGAGCTGTTTTTT.

As concerns this clonotype: Since a much larger clone is just one base distant, this may be a read error. The chain couples TRBV19 to TRBJ2-1; D is perhaps TRBD2 (5 bases). This CDR3 is 15 amino acids long. Germline CDR1 reads LNHDA; CDR2 reads SQIVND (reference sequence). CDR3 nucleotide sequence: TGTGCCAGTAGTTCCCTGGACGAGGGCTACTATGAGCAGTTCTTC. It yields the protein CASSSLDEGYYEQFF.

This clonotype occurred many times. The gene calls are TRBV20-1 and TRBJ2-5; 7 bases line up with TRBD2. V trimming: 4 bases; J trimming: 5 bases; junction bases outside the gene matches: 4. The CDR3 is 12 residues long. CDR1 is DFQATT and CDR2 is SNEGSKA in the germline V gene (reference sequence). The CDR3 reads CSAITSAETQYF. CDR3 bases: TGCAGTGCTATCACTAGCGCGGAGACCCAGTACTTC.

As concerns this clonotype: Just one base apart from a much larger clone, this may be a read error. The chain has TRBV4-1 and TRBJ2-5; D gene ambiguous. V shed 1 base and J shed 0 bases, with 6 bases lying between them. The germline gives CDR1 MGHRA, CDR2 YSYEKL. The CDR3 has 14 residues. Here the CDR3 DNA reads TGCGCCAGCAGCCAAGCTGAGTACCAAGAGACCCAGTACTTC. This encodes CASSQAEYQETQYF.

There are many counts of this clonotype. This chain connects TRBV6-5 to TRBJ1-6, with TRBD1 matching 10 bases. Germline V gives CDR1 MNHEY, CDR2 SVGAGI. The CDR3 runs 14 residues. Trimming at V came to 6 bases and at J to 7 bases, leaving 3 bases not matched to a gene. The DNA for the CDR3 is TGTGCCAGCAGCCCGGGACAGGGGAATTCACCCCTCCACTTT. The encoded protein is CASSPGQGNSPLHF.

This clonotype was recorded at least ten times. A read error may produce the germline difference seen at one junction end. The rearrangement uses TRBV11-2 and TRBJ2-7; TRBD1 might be the D (7 bases). Germline values: CDR1 SGHAT, CDR2 FQNNGV. The CDR3 length is 13 residues. Here the CDR3 DNA reads TGTGCCAGCAGCCCCAGTAGGGGGCACCTCGGGAGCTTC. Protein sequence: CASSPSRGHLGSF.